This TCR beta chain was captured in a study of CD8+ T cells in alopecia areata. Study as a whole: It was oral tofacitinib, at 5 to 10 mg twice daily, that treated patients received. A 6-month off-drug phase came after tofacitinib, which had lasted 6 to 18 months.

It was cDNA, reverse transcribed from extracted RNA, that served as the sequencing template. Sequencing used immunoSEQ multiplex PCR; TCRdb keeps in-frame clones, though not all of them. The sample shows about 5,900 clones, over 45% of them seen only once. Notes on this clone: Antigen specificity is unknown.

Lesional scalp tissue (obtained by punch biopsy) and peripheral blood were collected from alopecia areata patients. Trimming pared 4 bases from V and 4 bases from J, leaving 13 bases between. Germline V gene data show CDR1 as SGHRS and CDR2 as YFSETQ. The CDR3 sequence is 14 residues long. Study results and caveats: Greater clonality was observed in lesional scalp samples, especially alopecia totalis/universalis, versus normal scalp. Normal-skin resident alphabeta T cells also appear among scalp sample sequences.

The receptor's source is a human donor with alopecia areata. The genes are TRBV5-1 and TRBJ2-3; D may match TRBD1 or TRBD2 (5 bases each). The specimen sequenced was skin. The CDR3 nucleotides are TGCGCCAGCAGCCCTAGGGGACCCCCAGATACGCAGTATTTT. This encodes CASSPRGPPDTQYF.